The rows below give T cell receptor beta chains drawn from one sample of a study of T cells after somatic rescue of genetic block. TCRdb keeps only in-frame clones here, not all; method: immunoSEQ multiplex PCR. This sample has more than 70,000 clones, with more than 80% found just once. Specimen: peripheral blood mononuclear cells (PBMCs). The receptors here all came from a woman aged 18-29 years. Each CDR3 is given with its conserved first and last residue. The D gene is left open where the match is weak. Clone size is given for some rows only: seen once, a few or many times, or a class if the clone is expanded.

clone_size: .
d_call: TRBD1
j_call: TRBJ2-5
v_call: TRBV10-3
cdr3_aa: CAISTQGAGQETQYF
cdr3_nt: TGTGCCATCAGTACTCAGGGGGCCGGACAAGAGACCCAGTACTTC

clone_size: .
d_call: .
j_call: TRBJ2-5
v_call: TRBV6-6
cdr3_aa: CASSYGGQETQYF
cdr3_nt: TGTGCCAGCAGTTACGGCGGCCAAGAGACCCAGTACTTC

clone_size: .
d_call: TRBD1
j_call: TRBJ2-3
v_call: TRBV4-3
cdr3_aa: CASSQGGQGTDTQYF
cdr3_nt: TGCGCCAGCAGCCAAGGGGGACAGGGAACAGATACGCAGTATTTT

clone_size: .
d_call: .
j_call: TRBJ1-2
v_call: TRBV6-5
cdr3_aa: CASSYMGGYGYTF
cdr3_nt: TGTGCCAGCAGTTATATGGGCGGCTATGGCTACACCTTC

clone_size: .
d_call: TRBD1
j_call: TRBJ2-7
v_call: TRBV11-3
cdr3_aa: CASSFLGTGRAYEQYF
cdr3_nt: TGTGCCAGCAGCTTCCTCGGGACAGGCAGAGCCTACGAGCAGTACTTC

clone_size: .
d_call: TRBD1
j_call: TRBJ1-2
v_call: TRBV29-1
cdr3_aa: CSVEGRGTYTF
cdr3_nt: TGCAGCGTCGAAGGCAGGGGGACCTACACCTTC

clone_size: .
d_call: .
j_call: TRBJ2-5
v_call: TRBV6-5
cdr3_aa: CAVGGVIQETQYF
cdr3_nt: TGTGCCGTCGGAGGTGTTATACAAGAGACCCAGTACTTC

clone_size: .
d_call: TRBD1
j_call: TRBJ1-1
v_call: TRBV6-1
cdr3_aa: CASSDQGVRTEAFF
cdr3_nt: TGTGCCAGCAGTGATCAGGGGGTGAGGACTGAAGCTTTCTTT

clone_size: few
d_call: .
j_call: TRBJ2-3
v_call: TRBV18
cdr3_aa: CASSPITSTDTQYF
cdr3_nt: TGTGCCAGCTCACCAATCACAAGCACAGATACGCAGTATTTT

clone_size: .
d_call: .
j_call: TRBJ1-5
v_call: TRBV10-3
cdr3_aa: CAISVEKGRAGGNQHF
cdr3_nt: TGTGCCATCAGTGTCGAGAAGGGAAGGGCTGGGGGCAACCAGCATTTT

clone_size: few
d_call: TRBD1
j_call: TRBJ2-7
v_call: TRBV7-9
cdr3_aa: CASSLQGAGEQYF
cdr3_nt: TGTGCCAGCAGCTTACAGGGGGCGGGGGAGCAGTACTTC

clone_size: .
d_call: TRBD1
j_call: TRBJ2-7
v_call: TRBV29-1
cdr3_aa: CSVGGQGYEQYF
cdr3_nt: TGCAGCGTGGGGGGACAGGGGTACGAGCAGTACTTC

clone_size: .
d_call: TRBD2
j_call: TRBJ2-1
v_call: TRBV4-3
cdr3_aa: CASSQDLREGLVDNEQFF
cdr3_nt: TGCGCCAGCAGCCAAGACCTACGGGAGGGCCTCGTGGACAATGAGCAGTTCTTC

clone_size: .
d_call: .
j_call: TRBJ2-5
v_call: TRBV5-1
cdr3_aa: CASSWANQETQYF
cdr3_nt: TGCGCCAGCAGCTGGGCAAACCAAGAGACCCAGTACTTC

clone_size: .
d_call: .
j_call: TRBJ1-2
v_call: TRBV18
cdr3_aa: CASSALTGNYGYTF
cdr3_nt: TGTGCCAGCTCCGCGCTGACCGGGAACTATGGCTACACCTTC

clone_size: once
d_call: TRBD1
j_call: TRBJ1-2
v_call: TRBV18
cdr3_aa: CASSPQSDRDRGYTF
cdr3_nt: TGTGCCAGCTCACCGCAAAGTGACAGGGATCGAGGCTACACCTTC

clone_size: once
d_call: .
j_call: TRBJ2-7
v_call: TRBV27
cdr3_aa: CASSLDPGVDEQYF
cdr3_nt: TGTGCCAGCAGTTTAGACCCTGGAGTCGACGAGCAGTACTTC

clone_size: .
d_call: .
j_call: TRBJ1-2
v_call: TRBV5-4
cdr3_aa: CASSSPGPGDYGYTF
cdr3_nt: TGTGCCAGCAGCTCGCCGGGGCCGGGGGACTATGGCTACACCTTC